This T cell receptor beta chain is from a study of blood T cell repertoires in COVID-19. Methods used by the authors: Reference gene primer amplification gave estimated nucleated cell counts. Libraries were prepared by immunoSEQ multiplex PCR; TCRdb keeps only in-frame clonotypes and omits some of them. For V, J and clone size, that table is used; D and trimming come from the DNA. This sample yields some 200,000 clones, of which roughly 92% are seen a single time; 0.76% belongs to the top ten. Germline-derived CDR1 and CDR2 are WSHSY and SAAADI. The CDR3 extends over 14 amino acids. V lost 6 bases, J lost 1 base, and 9 bases lay in between. Patients at the Seattle site were enrolled during active infection and followed longitudinally.

Sample: peripheral blood. The sequence came from a man aged 25-45 years with COVID-19, enrolled during active disease. This rearrangement joins TRBV10-2 to TRBJ2-2; TRBD1 might be the D (5 bases). As DNA, the CDR3 is TGCGCCAGCAGATCAGGGTGGAACACCGGGGAGCTGTTTTTT. It yields the protein CASRSGWNTGELFF.